The present T cell receptor (beta chain) was sequenced within a study of CD4+ T cells in melanoma. The assay was immunoSEQ multiplex PCR, and TCRdb's table has in-frame clones only and misses some. The sample carries approximately 110,000 clones, 80% to 95% recorded once. Germline loops: CDR1 SGHNT, CDR2 YENEEA. The CDR3 extends over 13 amino acids. The V end lost 0 bases, the J end lost 4 bases, and 5 bases lay between the germline ends. About this clone itself: As yet, its antigen is unknown.

General study findings and limits: A reported correlation linked neoantigen-specific CD4+ T cells to CD8+, macrophage and B cell function.

The sample comprised peripheral blood. J is TRBJ2-3 and V is TRBV11-3; D not certain. This clonotype was obtained from a human donor with melanoma. The CDR3 DNA reads TGTGCCAGCAGCTTAGATGGGGCAGATACGCAGTATTTT. Its protein is CASSLDGADTQYF.